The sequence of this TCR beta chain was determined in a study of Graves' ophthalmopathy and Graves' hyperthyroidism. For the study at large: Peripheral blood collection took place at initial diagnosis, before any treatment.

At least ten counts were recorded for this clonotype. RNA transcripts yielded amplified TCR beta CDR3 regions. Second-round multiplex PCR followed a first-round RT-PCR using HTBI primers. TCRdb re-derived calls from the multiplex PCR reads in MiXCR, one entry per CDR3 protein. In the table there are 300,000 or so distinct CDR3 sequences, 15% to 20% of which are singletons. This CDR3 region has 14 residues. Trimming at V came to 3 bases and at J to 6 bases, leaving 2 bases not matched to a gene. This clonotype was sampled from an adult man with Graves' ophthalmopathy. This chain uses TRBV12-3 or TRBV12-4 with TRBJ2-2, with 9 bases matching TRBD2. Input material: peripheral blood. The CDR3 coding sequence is TGTGCCAGCAGTTTCGCGGGAGGGTCCGGGGAGCTGTTTTTT. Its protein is CASSFAGGSGELFF.